Following are 5 T cell receptor beta chains from one sample sequenced in a study of cytomegalovirus exposure and HLA in healthy donors. PCR amplification relied on 60 Vbeta primers (plus 13 Jbeta primers). The data were produced by immunoSEQ multiplex PCR, yet TCRdb's version contains in-frame clones alone and is incomplete. The sample has more than 110,000 clones, around 85% seen once. Sequenced: PBMCs. These receptors all come from a female donor in good health and CMV-seronegative.

The chain is built from TRBV30 and TRBJ2-5; 11 nucleotides align to TRBD2. Per the germline V gene, CDR1 is GTSNPN and CDR2 is SVGIG (reference sequence). The ends lost 4 bases at V and 2 bases at J; junction bases unmatched: 12. The CDR3 loop spans 17 amino acids. CDR3: CAWTLSWTSGLQETQYF. Here the CDR3 DNA reads TGTGCCTGGACCCTTAGCTGGACTAGCGGGCTGCAAGAGACCCAGTACTTC.

This chain joins TRBV6-1 and TRBJ1-4, with a weak D call TRBD1 (5 bases). The CDR3 has 16 amino acids. V gave up 1 base and J gave up 7 bases, with 16 bases separating them. Germline CDR1 is MNHNS and CDR2 is SASEGT. CDR3 amino acids: CASSEGVTRGGEKLFF. DNA for the CDR3: TGTGCCAGCAGTGAAGGTGTTACGCGGGGGGGTGAAAAACTGTTTTTT.

The chain employs TRBV9 and TRBJ2-3, with TRBD1 identical over 10 bases. This CDR3 has 15 residues. V lost 0 bases, J lost 6 bases, and 4 bases stayed unmatched. Germline CDR1 SGDLS, CDR2 YYNGEE. In DNA form, the CDR3 reads TGTGCCAGCAGCGTAGAGACAGGGGGCTATGATACGCAGTATTTT. It yields the protein CASSVETGGYDTQYF.

V and J are TRBV4-1 and TRBJ2-2, with 9 positions matching TRBD1. The CDR3 covers 16 residues. The germline CDR1 and CDR2 sequences are MGHRA and YSYEKL. V was pared by 3 bases and J by 5 bases, with 7 bases of the junction left unmatched. The CDR3 DNA sequence: TGCGCCAGCAGCCAGTCCGGGACAGGGTGGACCGGGGAGCTGTTTTTT. Amino acids: CASSQSGTGWTGELFF.

V and J are TRBV4-1 and TRBJ2-5; D is possibly TRBD1 (5 bases). Trimming took 0 bases from V and 4 from J, leaving 12 bases between them. Germline CDR1 MGHRA, CDR2 YSYEKL. This CDR3 has 15 residues. The CDR3 loop reads CASSQDSRVGETQYF. The CDR3 coding sequence is TGCGCCAGCAGCCAAGATAGCAGGGTCGGAGAGACCCAGTACTTC.